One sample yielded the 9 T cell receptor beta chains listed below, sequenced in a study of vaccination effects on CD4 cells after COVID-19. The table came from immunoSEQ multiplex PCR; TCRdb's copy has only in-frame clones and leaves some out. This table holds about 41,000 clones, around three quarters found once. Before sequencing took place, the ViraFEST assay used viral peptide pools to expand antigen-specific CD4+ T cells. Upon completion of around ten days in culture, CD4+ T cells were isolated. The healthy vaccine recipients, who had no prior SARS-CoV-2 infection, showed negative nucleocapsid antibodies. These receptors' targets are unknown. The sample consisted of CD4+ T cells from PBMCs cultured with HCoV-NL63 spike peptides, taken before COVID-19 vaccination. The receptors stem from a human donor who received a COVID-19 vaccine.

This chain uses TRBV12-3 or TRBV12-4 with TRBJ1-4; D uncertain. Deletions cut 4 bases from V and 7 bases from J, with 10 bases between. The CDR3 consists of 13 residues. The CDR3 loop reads CASSYRAPEKLFF. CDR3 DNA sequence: TGTGCCAGCAGTTACAGAGCCCCTGAAAAACTGTTTTTT.

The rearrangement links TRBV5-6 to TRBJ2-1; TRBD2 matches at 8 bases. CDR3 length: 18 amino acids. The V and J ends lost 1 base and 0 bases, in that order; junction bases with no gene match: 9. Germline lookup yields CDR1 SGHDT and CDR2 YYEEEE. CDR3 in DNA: TGTGCCAGCAGCTTGAGGATAGCGGGGACCAACTCCTACAATGAGCAGTTCTTC. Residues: CASSLRIAGTNSYNEQFF.

The CDR3 spells CASSFRDRAGYTF. CDR3 DNA sequence: TGTGCCAGCAGCTTCCGGGACAGGGCAGGCTACACCTTC. The rearrangement uses TRBV7-3 and TRBJ1-2; 9 bases fit TRBD1. CDR1 and CDR2 from the germline V gene are SGHTA and FQGTGA. The CDR3 covers 13 residues. V was clipped by 3 bases and J by 8 bases; unmatched bases: 4.

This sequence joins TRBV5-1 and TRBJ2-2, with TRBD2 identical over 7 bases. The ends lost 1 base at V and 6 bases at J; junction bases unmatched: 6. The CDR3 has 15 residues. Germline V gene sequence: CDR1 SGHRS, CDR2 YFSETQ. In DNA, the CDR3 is TGCGCCAGCAGCTTGTCACCGACTAGCCCCGGGGAGCTGTTTTTT. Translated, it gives CASSLSPTSPGELFF.

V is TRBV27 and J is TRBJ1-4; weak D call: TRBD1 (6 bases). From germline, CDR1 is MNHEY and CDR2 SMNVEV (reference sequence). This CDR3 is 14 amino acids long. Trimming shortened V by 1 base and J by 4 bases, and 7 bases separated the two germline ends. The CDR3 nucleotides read TGTGCCAGCAGTTTATGGGACATTAATGAAAAACTGTTTTTT. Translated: CASSLWDINEKLFF.

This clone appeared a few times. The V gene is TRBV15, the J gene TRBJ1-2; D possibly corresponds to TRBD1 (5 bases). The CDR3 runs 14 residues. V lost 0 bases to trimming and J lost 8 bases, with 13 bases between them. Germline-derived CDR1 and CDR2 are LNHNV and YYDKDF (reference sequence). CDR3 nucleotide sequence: TGTGCCACCAGCAGAGATGGGGCCATGGGAGGCTACACCTTC. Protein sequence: CATSRDGAMGGYTF.

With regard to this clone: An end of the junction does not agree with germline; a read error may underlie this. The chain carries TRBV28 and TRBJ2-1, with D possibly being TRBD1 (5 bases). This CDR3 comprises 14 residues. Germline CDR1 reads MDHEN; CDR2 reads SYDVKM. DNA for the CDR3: TGTGCCAACAGTAAGTACAGGCCAAACAATGAGCAGTTCTTC. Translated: CANSKYRPNNEQFF.

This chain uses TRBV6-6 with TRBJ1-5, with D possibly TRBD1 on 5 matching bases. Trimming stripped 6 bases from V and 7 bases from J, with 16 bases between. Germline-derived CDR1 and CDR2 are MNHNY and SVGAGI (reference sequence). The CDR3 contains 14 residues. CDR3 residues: CASSNEGPVQPQHF. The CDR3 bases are TGTGCCAGCAGCAACGAGGGACCGGTACAGCCCCAGCATTTT.

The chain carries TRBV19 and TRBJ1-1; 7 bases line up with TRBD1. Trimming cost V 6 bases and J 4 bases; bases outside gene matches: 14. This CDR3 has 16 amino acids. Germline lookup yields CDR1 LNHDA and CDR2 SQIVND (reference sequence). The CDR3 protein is CASSPIPGQRRTEAFF. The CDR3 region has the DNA TGTGCCAGTAGCCCGATCCCGGGACAGCGGCGCACTGAAGCTTTCTTT.